Presented here are 27 T cell receptor beta chains from one specimen sequenced in a study of T cell responses to AZD1222 COVID-19 vaccine (dated by TCRdb to the early 2020s). What this sample's time point label stands for: baseline before first vaccination. Libraries were built with the immunoSEQ multiplex PCR assay. As stored in TCRdb, this immuneACCESS dataset retains in-frame rearrangements with V and J assigned. A fraction of the clones does not appear; measured against another copy, unresolved V genes explain less than half of the discrepancy, and the remainder lacks a known reason. This sample gives about 140,000 clones in total; roughly 90% of them show up just once. The ten largest clones take up about 3% of the sample. The specimen was peripheral blood, collected on day 0 of AZD1222 vaccination. The receptors derive from an adult in good health.

This clone came up once. The rearrangement joins TRBV5-4 to TRBJ2-7, with D perhaps matching TRBD1 or TRBD2 (5 bases each). Trimming pared 3 bases from V and 2 bases from J, leaving 15 bases between. The germline CDR1 and CDR2 sequences are SGHNT and YYREEE (reference sequence). This CDR3 comprises 15 residues. The CDR3: CASSSEGTPPYEQYF. DNA for the CDR3: TGTGCCAGCAGCTCCGAGGGGACCCCTCCCTACGAGCAGTACTTC.

This chain uses TRBV6-6 with TRBJ2-6; weak D call: TRBD1 (5 bases). Germline assignment: CDR1 MNHNY and CDR2 SVGAGI (reference sequence). The CDR3 sequence is 15 residues long. The germline V and J ends were trimmed by 2 bases and 2 bases, with 7 bases remaining between them. CDR3 nucleotides: TGTGCCAGCAGTTACGAAGGGGCTGGGGCCAACGTCCTGACTTTC. Protein product: CASSYEGAGANVLTF.

The J gene is TRBJ2-2, the V gene TRBV3-1 (or the pseudogene TRBV3-2); no firm D call. Germline-derived CDR1 and CDR2 are LGHDT and YNNKEL (reference sequence). The CDR3 covers 13 residues. Trimming removed 2 bases at V and 4 bases at J, with 5 bases between. The CDR3 DNA reads as TGTGCCAGCAGCCAACGAGGCACCGGGGAGCTGTTTTTT. Its protein product is CASSQRGTGELFF.

The chain employs TRBV6-5 and TRBJ2-7; D is uncertain. Trimming left V 7 bases short and J 3 bases short, with 10 bases between. This CDR3 is built from 12 residues. CDR1 and CDR2 from the germline V gene are MNHEY and SVGAGI. The CDR3 region has the DNA TGTGCCAGCAAGCCAACGAGCTACGAGCAGTACTTC. Its protein product is CASKPTSYEQYF.

This clone was recorded once. The chain employs TRBV2 and TRBJ1-2; no reliable D call. In germline, CDR1 is SNHLY, CDR2 FYNNEI. The V end lost 3 bases, the J end lost 8 bases, and 10 bases lay between the germline ends. The length of the CDR3 is 12 residues. CDR3 coding DNA: TGTGCCAGCAGTGACCCGCCCCGGGGCTACACCTTC. Amino acid sequence: CASSDPPRGYTF.

The chain links TRBV9 to TRBJ1-4, with 9 bases that match TRBD1. Germline-derived CDR1 and CDR2 are SGDLS and YYNGEE. J was trimmed by 8 bases and V by 4 bases; bases with no gene match: 6. The CDR3 consists of 14 residues. The CDR3 DNA reads TGTGCCAGCAGCACAGGGGGCGGGAGGGAAAAACTGTTTTTT. It specifies CASSTGGGREKLFF.

In its sample, this clone was seen once. The chain links TRBV19 to TRBJ1-5; D unresolved. Germline CDR1 is LNHDA and CDR2 is SQIVND (reference sequence). Trimming took 5 bases from V and 2 from J, leaving 10 bases between them. This CDR3 has 14 residues. For the CDR3, the DNA is TGTGCCAGTAGTTCCCGATTAGGCAATCAGCCCCAGCATTTT. Its translation: CASSSRLGNQPQHF. Full variable domain (rest looked up from reference TRBV19 and TRBJ1-5): DGGITQSPKYLFRKEGQNVTLSCEQNLNHDAMYWYRQDPGQGLRLIYYSQIVNDFQKGDIAEGYSVSREKKESFPLTVTSAQKNPTAFYLCASSSRLGNQPQHFGDGTRLSIL.

CDR3 DNA sequence: TGTGCCAGCAGTTCACTAAATCAGCCCCAGCATTTT. It encodes CASSSLNQPQHF. The J gene is TRBJ1-5, the V gene TRBV28; unclear D gene. The germline V and J ends were trimmed by 4 bases and 4 bases, with 5 bases remaining between them. Germline-derived CDR1 and CDR2 are MDHEN and SYDVKM. The CDR3 is 12 residues long.

The chain carries TRBV9 and TRBJ2-3; 14 bases align to TRBD2. Looked up from germline, CDR1 is SGDLS and CDR2 is YYNGEE. CDR3 size: 16 residues. With 2 bases clipped from V and 10 bases from J, the junction kept 9 bases outside the gene matches. CDR3 nucleotides: TGTGCCAGCAGCGTCGAACCGACTAGCGGGAGGGTGGCGCAGTATTTT. Translation: CASSVEPTSGRVAQYF.

V is TRBV12-5 and J is TRBJ1-5; the D gene is possibly TRBD1 (5 bases). The CDR3 spans 14 residues. With 3 bases removed from V and 5 bases from J, the gap between germline ends came to 11 bases. Per germline, CDR1 LGHNT and CDR2 FRNRAP. CDR3 amino acids: CASGFGHSHQPQHF. The DNA for the CDR3 is TGTGCTAGTGGTTTTGGACATAGTCATCAGCCCCAGCATTTT.

V gene TRBV27 combines with J gene TRBJ1-5; D unclear. V was cut by 5 bases and J by 7 bases, with 12 bases left in between. The CDR3 loop spans 13 amino acids. The germline V gene encodes CDR1 MNHEY and CDR2 SMNVEV (reference sequence). The chain's CDR3 is CASSERADQPQHF. CDR3 coding DNA: TGTGCCAGCAGTGAAAGGGCCGACCAGCCCCAGCATTTT.

This rearrangement joins TRBV4-2 to TRBJ2-7; TRBD1 agrees at 9 bases. The CDR3 extends over 15 amino acids. After removal of 0 bases from V and 4 bases from J, the junction contained 4 bases not matched to a gene. Per the germline V gene, CDR1 is LGHNA and CDR2 is YNFKEQ. The CDR3 nucleotides are TGTGCCAGCAGCCAAGATAAGGGACAGGGTTACGAGCAGTACTTC. Its protein product is CASSQDKGQGYEQYF.

The chain recombines TRBV12-5 with TRBJ2-4; tentatively, D is TRBD1 or TRBD2 (5 bases each). Per germline, CDR1 LGHNT and CDR2 FRNRAP. Trimming shortened V by 5 bases and J by 6 bases, and 11 bases separated the two germline ends. The CDR3 runs to 13 residues. The CDR3 nucleotides read TGTGCTAGTGGTCCGGGACCCCTAAACATTCAGTACTTC. It translates to CASGPGPLNIQYF.

The J gene is TRBJ1-1, the V gene TRBV6-5; D might be TRBD1 (6 bases). This CDR3 spans 16 amino acids. Germline CDR1 and CDR2: MNHEY and SVGAGI. Between the trimmed V and J ends, which lost 0 bases and 7 bases, there was a span of 18 bases. The CDR3 here is CASSYSVDRTSFEAFF. As DNA, the CDR3 is TGTGCCAGCAGTTACTCAGTGGACAGAACAAGCTTTGAAGCTTTCTTT.

The CDR3 DNA reads TGCGCCAGCAGCTTTGCCAGCCGGTATGGCTACACCTTC. This translates into CASSFASRYGYTF. The chain is built from TRBV5-1 and TRBJ1-2; D not certain. The germline CDR1 and CDR2 sequences are SGHRS and YFSETQ. V was trimmed by 2 bases and J by 5 bases, leaving 10 bases between them. The CDR3 is 13 amino acids.

The rearrangement links TRBV7-2 to TRBJ2-7; 9 bases map to TRBD1. Per germline, CDR1 SGHTA and CDR2 FQGNSA. J gave up 3 bases and V 0 bases, and 6 bases lay outside the gene matches. This CDR3 has 16 residues. This chain's CDR3 is CASSLASGDRVYEQYF. The CDR3 region has the DNA TGTGCCAGCAGCTTAGCATCGGGGGACAGGGTCTACGAGCAGTACTTC.

This clone was counted between two and nine times. The chain carries TRBV2 and TRBJ1-4; the match to TRBD1 covers 9 bases. Germline V gives CDR1 SNHLY, CDR2 FYNNEI. The ends lost 5 bases at V and 6 bases at J; junction bases unmatched: 10. This CDR3 has 16 residues. The CDR3 coding sequence is TGTGCCAGCAGTAGTACAGGGGGCAATTGGTATGAAAAACTGTTTTTT. Its translation: CASSSTGGNWYEKLFF. The variable domain in full, with the rest retrieved from reference TRBV2 and TRBJ1-4, is EPEVTQTPSHQVTQMGQEVILRCVPISNHLYFYWYRQILGQKVEFLVSFYNNEISEKSEIFDDQFSVERPDGSNFTLKIRSTKLEDSAMYFCASSSTGGNWYEKLFFGSGTQLSVL.

The rearrangement joins TRBV29-1 to TRBJ2-3; TRBD1 matches at 7 bases. Germline CDR1 reads SQVTM; CDR2 reads ANQGSEA. The CDR3 is made up of 13 amino acids. The ends lost 7 bases at V and 6 bases at J; junction bases unmatched: 10. The CDR3 DNA sequence: TGCAGCGGCCGGGACAGTGGAATTGATACGCAGTATTTT. This translates into CSGRDSGIDTQYF.

The chain is built from TRBV4-2 and TRBJ1-1; D gene ambiguous. The CDR3 has 14 amino acids. The germline CDR1 and CDR2 sequences are LGHNA and YNFKEQ. Between the trimmed V and J ends, which lost 0 bases and 3 bases, there was a span of 8 bases. The CDR3 nucleotides are TGTGCCAGCAGCCAAGATCTGGAGGACACTGAAGCTTTCTTT. Translating gives CASSQDLEDTEAFF.

This rearrangement joins TRBV5-6 to TRBJ1-4; possibly TRBD1 for D (5 bases). The germline CDR1 and CDR2 sequences are SGHDT and YYEEEE. The V and J ends lost 0 bases and 6 bases respectively, with 12 bases between them. The CDR3 length is 15 residues. CDR3 loop: CASSLVPGTDEKLFF. DNA for the CDR3: TGTGCCAGCAGCTTGGTCCCAGGGACTGATGAAAAACTGTTTTTT.

This chain connects TRBV13 to TRBJ2-7; D call uncertain. V shed 5 bases and J shed 5 bases, with 13 bases lying between them. Germline V CDR1 and CDR2: PRHDT, FYEKMQ (reference sequence). This CDR3 is built from 13 residues. The CDR3: CASSRPNAHEQYF. For the CDR3, the DNA is TGTGCCAGCAGCCGACCGAACGCACACGAGCAGTACTTC.

This clone has only one observation. The rearrangement uses TRBV29-1 and TRBJ1-5; 9 bases fit TRBD1. The CDR3 length is 14 residues. Germline CDR1 is SQVTM and CDR2 is ANQGSEA. V dropped 6 bases and J dropped 3; count of bases not matched to a gene: 6. CDR3 in amino acids: CSVATGGSNQPQHF. The CDR3 DNA reads as TGCAGCGTAGCGACAGGGGGATCCAATCAGCCCCAGCATTTT.

The J gene is TRBJ1-5, the V gene TRBV7-8, with 9 bases aligning to TRBD1. The V gene's germline CDR1 is SGHVS and CDR2 FQNEAQ. Germline trimming cut 5 bases from V and 2 bases from J; bases unmatched to any gene: 7. This CDR3 has 16 amino acids. This CDR3 reads CASSQPTGGGNQPQHF. For the CDR3, the DNA is TGTGCCAGCAGCCAGCCGACAGGGGGAGGCAATCAGCCCCAGCATTTT.

The chain uses TRBV10-1 and TRBJ2-1, with 12 bases fitting TRBD2. Trimming cost V 3 bases and J 2 bases; bases outside gene matches: 5. The germline CDR1 and CDR2 sequences are WNHNN and SYGVQD (reference sequence). The CDR3 loop spans 17 amino acids. The CDR3 DNA reads as TGCGCCAGCAGTGATCCTGGACTAGCGGGGACCTACAATGAGCAGTTCTTC. This sequence encodes CASSDPGLAGTYNEQFF.

This rearrangement joins TRBV15 to TRBJ2-7; 8 bases fit TRBD1. Germline CDR1 LNHNV, CDR2 YYDKDF (reference sequence). The trim removed 5 bases at V and 4 bases at J, leaving 13 bases unmatched. The CDR3 sequence is 16 residues long. The CDR3 sequence is CATSGLHSTGDYEQYF. The CDR3 DNA sequence: TGTGCCACCAGCGGACTACACTCGACAGGGGATTACGAGCAGTACTTC. Full variable domain (missing parts from reference TRBV15 and TRBJ2-7): DAMVIQNPRYQVTQFGKPVTLSCSQTLNHNVMYWYQQKSSQAPKLLFHYYDKDFNNEADTPDNFQSRRPNTSFCFLDIRSPGLGDTAMYLCATSGLHSTGDYEQYFGPGTRLTVT.

The chain is built from TRBV11-2 and TRBJ1-3; TRBD1 might be the D (5 bases). The germline V gene has CDR1 SGHAT and CDR2 FQNNGV. V was cut by 6 bases and J by 0 bases, with 15 bases left in between. The CDR3 extends over 16 amino acids. The chain's CDR3 is CASRALGRDSGNTIYF. The DNA for the CDR3 is TGTGCCAGCAGGGCTTTGGGGCGAGACTCTGGAAACACCATATATTTT.

The DNA of the CDR3 is TGTGCCAGCAGCCCTAAGCGTCTAGCACTGCCTGCCTCCTACAATGAGCAGTTCTTC. Translating gives CASSPKRLALPASYNEQFF. The chain employs TRBV27 and TRBJ2-1, with D maybe TRBD2 (5 bases). The germline V gene has CDR1 MNHEY and CDR2 SMNVEV (reference sequence). V was cut by 6 bases and J by 0 bases, with 24 bases left in between. The CDR3 runs 19 residues.